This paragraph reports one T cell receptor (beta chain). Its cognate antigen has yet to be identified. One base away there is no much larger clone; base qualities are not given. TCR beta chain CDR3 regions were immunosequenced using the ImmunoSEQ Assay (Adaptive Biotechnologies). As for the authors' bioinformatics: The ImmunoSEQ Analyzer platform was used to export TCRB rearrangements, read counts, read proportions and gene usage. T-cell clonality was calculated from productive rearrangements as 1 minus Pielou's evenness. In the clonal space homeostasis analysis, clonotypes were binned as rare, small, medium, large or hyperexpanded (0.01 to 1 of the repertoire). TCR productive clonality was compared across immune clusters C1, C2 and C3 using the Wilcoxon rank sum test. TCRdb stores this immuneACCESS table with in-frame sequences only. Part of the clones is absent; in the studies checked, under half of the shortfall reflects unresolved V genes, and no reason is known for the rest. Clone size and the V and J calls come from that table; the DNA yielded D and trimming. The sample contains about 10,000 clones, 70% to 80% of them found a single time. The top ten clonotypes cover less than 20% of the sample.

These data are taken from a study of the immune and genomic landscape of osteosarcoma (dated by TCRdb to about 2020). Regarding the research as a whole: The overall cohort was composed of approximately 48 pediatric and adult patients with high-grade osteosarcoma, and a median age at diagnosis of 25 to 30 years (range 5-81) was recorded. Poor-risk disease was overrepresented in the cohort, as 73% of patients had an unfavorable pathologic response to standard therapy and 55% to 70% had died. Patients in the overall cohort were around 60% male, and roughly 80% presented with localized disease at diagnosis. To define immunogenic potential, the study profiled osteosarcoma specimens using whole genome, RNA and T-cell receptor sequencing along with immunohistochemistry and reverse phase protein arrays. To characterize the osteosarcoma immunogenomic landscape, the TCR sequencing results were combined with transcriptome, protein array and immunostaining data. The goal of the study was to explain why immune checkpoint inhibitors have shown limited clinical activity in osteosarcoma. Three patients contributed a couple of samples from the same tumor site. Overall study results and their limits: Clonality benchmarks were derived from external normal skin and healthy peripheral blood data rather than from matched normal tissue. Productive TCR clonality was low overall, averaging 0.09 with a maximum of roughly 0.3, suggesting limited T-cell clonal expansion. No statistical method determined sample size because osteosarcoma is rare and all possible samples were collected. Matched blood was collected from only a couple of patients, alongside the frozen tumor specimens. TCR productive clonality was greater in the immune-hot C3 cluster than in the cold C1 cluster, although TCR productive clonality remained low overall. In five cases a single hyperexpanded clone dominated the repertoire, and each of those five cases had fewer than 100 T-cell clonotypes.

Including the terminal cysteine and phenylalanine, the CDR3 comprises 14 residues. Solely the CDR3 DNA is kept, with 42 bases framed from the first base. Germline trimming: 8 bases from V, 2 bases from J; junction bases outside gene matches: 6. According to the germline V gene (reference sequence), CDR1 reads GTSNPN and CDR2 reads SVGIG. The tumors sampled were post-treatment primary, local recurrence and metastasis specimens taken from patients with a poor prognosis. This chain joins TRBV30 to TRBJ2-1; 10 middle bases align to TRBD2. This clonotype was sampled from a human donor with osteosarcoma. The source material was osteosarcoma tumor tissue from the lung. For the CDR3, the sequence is CAREAGGPYNEQFF. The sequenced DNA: TGTGCCCGAGAAGCGGGAGGGCCCTACAATGAGCAGTTCTTC.